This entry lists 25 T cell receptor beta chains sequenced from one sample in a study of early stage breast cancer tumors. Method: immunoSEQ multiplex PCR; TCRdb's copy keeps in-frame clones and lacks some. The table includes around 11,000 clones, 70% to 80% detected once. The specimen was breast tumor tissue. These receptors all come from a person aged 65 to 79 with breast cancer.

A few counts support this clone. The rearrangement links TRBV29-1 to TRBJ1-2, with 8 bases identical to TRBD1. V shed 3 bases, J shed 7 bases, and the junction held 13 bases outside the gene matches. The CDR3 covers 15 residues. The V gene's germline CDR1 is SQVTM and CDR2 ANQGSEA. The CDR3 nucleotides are TGCAGCGTTGATCCCTTTGGCCAGGGGGCGGCTGGCTACACCTTC. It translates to CSVDPFGQGAAGYTF.

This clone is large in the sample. The CDR3 DNA is TGTGCCAGCGAACCACGAAGAACAGGGATTAATGAAAAACTGTTTTTT. Protein: CASEPRRTGINEKLFF. The V gene is TRBV6-6, the J gene TRBJ1-4; D may be TRBD1 (6 bases). Trimming shortened V by 8 bases and J by 4 bases, and 20 bases separated the two germline ends. Germline-derived CDR1 and CDR2 are MNHNY and SVGAGI (reference sequence). The CDR3 runs 16 residues.

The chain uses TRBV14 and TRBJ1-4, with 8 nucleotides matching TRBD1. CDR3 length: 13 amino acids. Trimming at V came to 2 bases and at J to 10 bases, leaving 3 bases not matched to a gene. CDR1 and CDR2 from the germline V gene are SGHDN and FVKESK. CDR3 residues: CASSQQGAGKLFF. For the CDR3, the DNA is TGTGCCAGCAGCCAACAGGGGGCGGGAAAACTGTTTTTT. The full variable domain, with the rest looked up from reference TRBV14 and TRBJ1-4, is EAGVTQFPSHSVIEKGQTVTLRCDPISGHDNLYWYRRVMGKEIKFLLHFVKESKQDESGMPNNRFLAERTGGTYSTLKVQPAELEDSGVYFCASSQQGAGKLFFGSGTQLSVL.

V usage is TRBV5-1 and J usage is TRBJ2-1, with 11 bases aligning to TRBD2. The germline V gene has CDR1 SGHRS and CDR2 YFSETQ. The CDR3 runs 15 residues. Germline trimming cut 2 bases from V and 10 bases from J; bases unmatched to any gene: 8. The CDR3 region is CASSFRLAGGKEQFF. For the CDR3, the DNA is TGCGCCAGCAGCTTCAGGCTAGCGGGAGGAAAAGAGCAGTTCTTC.

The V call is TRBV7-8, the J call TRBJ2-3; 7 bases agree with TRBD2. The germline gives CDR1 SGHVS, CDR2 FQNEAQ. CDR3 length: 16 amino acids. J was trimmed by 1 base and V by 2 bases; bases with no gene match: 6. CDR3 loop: CASSLFASGGTDTQYF. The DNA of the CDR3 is TGTGCCAGCAGCTTATTCGCTAGCGGAGGCACAGATACGCAGTATTTT.

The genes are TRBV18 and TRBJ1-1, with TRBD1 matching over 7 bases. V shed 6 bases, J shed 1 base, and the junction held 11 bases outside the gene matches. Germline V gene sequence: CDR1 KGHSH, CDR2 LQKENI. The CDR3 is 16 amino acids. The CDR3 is CASSPWGQSTNTEAFF. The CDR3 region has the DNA TGTGCCAGCTCGCCGTGGGGACAGAGTACGAACACTGAAGCTTTCTTT.

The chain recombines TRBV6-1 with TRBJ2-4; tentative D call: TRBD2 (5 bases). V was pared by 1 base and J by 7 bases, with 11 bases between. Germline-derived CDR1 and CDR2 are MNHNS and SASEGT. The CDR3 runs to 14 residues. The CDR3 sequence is CASSEEALGNIQYF. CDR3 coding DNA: TGTGCCAGCAGTGAAGAGGCACTAGGGAACATTCAGTACTTC.

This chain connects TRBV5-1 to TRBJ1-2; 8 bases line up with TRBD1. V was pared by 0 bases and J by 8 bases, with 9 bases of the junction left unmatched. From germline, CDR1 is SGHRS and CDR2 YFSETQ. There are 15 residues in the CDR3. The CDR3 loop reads CASSLGGTGRMGYTF. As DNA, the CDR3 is TGCGCCAGCAGCTTGGGGGGGACAGGTCGAATGGGCTACACCTTC.

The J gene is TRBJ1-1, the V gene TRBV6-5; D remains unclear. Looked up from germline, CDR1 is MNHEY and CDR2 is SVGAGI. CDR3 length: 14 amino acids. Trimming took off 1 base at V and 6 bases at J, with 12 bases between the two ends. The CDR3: CASSYFGGKAEAFF. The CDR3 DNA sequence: TGTGCCAGCAGTTACTTTGGAGGGAAGGCTGAAGCTTTCTTT.

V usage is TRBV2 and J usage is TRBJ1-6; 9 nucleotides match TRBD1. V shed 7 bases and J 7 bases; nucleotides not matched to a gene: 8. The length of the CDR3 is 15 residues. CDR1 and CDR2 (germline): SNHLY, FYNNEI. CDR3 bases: TGTGCCAGCATCGAGACGGACAGGGGCAATTCACCCCTCCACTTT. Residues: CASIETDRGNSPLHF.

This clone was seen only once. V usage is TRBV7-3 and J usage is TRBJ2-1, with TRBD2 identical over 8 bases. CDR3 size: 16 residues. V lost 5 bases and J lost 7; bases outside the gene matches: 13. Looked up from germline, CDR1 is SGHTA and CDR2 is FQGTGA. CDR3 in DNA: TGTGCCAGCAGCCCCGAGGGGACGGGAGGGAGGAATGAGCAGTTCTTC. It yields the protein CASSPEGTGGRNEQFF.

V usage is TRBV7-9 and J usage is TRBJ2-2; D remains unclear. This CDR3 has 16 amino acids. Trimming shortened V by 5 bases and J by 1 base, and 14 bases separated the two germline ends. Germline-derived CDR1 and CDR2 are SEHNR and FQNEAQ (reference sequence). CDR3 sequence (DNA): TGTGCCAGCAGCCCGAACCCGACAAGGAACACCGGGGAGCTGTTTTTT. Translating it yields CASSPNPTRNTGELFF.

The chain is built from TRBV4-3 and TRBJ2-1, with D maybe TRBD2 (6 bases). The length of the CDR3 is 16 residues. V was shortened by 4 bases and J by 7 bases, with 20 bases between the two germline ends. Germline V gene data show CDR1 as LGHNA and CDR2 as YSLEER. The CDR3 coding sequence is TGCGCCAGCAGCCGCCAACCGGGACTTGCAGCTAATGAGCAGTTCTTC. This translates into CASSRQPGLAANEQFF.

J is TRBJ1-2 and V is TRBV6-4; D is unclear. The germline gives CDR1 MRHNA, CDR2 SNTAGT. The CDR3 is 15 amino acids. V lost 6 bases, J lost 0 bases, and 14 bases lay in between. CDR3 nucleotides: TGTGCCAGCAGGAGCTACAGTACTCCTAACTATGGCTACACCTTC. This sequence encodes CASRSYSTPNYGYTF.

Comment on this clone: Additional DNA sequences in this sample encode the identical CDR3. CDR3 loop: CASSRDRDNTEAFF. The CDR3 coding sequence is TGTGCCAGTAGCCGGGACAGGGATAACACTGAAGCTTTCTTT. This rearrangement joins TRBV19 to TRBJ1-1, with TRBD1 matching over 9 bases. The CDR3 consists of 14 residues. V trimming: 6 bases; J trimming: 2 bases; junction bases outside the gene matches: 4. CDR1 is LNHDA, CDR2 SQIVND, per germline (reference sequence).

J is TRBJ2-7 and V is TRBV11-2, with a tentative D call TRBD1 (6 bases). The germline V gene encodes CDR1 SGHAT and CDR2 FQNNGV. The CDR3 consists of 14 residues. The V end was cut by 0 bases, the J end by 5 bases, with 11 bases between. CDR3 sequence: CASSLDQGLHEQYF. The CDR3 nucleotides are TGTGCCAGCAGCTTAGATCAGGGGCTCCACGAGCAGTACTTC.

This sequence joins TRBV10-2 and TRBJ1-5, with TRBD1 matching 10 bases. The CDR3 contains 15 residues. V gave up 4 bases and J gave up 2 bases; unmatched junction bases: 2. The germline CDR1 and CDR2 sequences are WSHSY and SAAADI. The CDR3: CASSVGTGGNQPQHF. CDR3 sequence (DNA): TGCGCCAGCAGTGTGGGGACAGGGGGCAATCAGCCCCAGCATTTT.

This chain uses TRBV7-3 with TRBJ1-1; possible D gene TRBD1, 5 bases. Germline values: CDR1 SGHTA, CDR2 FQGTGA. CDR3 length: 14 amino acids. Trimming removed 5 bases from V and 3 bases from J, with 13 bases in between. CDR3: CASSAQGGDTEAFF. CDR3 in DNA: TGTGCCAGCAGCGCCCAGGGAGGGGACACTGAAGCTTTCTTT.

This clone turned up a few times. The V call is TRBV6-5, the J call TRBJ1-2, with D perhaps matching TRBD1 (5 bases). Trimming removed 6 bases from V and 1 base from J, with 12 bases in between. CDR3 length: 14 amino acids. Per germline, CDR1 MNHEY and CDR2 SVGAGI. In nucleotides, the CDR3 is TGTGCCAGCAGAGAGATGGGACTTAACTATGGCTACACCTTC. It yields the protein CASREMGLNYGYTF.

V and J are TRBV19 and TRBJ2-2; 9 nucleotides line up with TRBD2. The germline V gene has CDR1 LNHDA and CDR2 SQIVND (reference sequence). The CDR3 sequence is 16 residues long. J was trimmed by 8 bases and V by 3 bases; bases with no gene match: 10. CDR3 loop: CASSMVAGGARGELFF. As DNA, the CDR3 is TGTGCCAGTAGTATGGTCGCGGGAGGGGCTAGGGGGGAGCTGTTTTTT.

CDR3 coding DNA: TGTGCCAGTAGGGGGACAGGTTATAGCAATCAGCCCCAGCATTTT. Protein product: CASRGTGYSNQPQHF. The J gene is TRBJ1-5, the V gene TRBV19, with TRBD1 identical over 8 bases. The ends lost 6 bases at V and 0 bases at J; junction bases unmatched: 4. CDR3 length equals 15 residues. Germline values: CDR1 LNHDA, CDR2 SQIVND (reference sequence).

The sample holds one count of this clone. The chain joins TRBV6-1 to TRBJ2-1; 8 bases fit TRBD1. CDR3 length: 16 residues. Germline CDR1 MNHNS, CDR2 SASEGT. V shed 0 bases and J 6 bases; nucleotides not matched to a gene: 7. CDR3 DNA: TGTGCCAGCAGTGAAGCGGCAGGGGGCGATCGCAATGAGCAGTTCTTC. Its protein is CASSEAAGGDRNEQFF.

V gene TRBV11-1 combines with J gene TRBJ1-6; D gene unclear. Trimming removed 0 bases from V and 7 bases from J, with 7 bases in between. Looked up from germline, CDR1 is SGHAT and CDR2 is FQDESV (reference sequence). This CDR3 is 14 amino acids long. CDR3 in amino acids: CASSLATGNSPLHF. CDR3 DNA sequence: TGTGCCAGCAGCTTAGCGACCGGGAATTCACCCCTCCACTTT. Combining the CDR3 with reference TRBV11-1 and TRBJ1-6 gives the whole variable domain EAEVAQSPRYKITEKSQAVAFWCDPISGHATLYWYRQILGQGPELLVQFQDESVVDDSQLPKDRFSAERLKGVDSTLKIQPAELGDSAMYLCASSLATGNSPLHFGNGTRLTVT.

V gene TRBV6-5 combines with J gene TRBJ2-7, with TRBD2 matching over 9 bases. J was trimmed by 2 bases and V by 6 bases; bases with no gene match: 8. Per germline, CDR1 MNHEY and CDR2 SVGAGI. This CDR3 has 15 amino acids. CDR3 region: CASRQWAGGPYEQYF. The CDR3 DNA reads TGTGCCAGCAGGCAGTGGGCGGGAGGGCCCTACGAGCAGTACTTC.

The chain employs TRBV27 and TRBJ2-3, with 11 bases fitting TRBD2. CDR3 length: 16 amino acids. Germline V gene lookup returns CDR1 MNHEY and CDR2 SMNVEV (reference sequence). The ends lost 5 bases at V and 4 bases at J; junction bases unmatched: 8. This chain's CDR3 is CASSRGSGGGADTQYF. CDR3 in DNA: TGTGCCAGCAGTCGAGGTAGCGGGGGGGGTGCAGATACGCAGTATTTT.